This passage covers 26 T cell receptor beta chains from one sample sequenced in a study of cytomegalovirus exposure and HLA in healthy donors. Primers for the PCR totalled 60 Vbeta and 13 Jbeta. Produced via immunoSEQ multiplex PCR; TCRdb's table is partial and in-frame only. The sample lists 95,000 to 150,000 clones, around 78% occurring once. Source material: PBMCs. The receptors derive from a middle-aged man in good health and CMV-seronegative.

This sequence joins TRBV11-2 and TRBJ2-5; 11 positions match TRBD2. V gave up 5 bases and J gave up 1 base; unmatched junction bases: 3. CDR1 and CDR2 from the germline V gene are SGHAT and FQNNGV. This CDR3 spans 15 amino acids. CDR3 sequence: CASSLTSGSQETQYF. For the CDR3, the DNA is TGTGCCAGCAGCCTCACTAGCGGGAGCCAAGAGACCCAGTACTTC.

The V call is TRBV11-2, the J call TRBJ2-2, with 9 bases lining up with TRBD1. V was pared by 5 bases and J by 6 bases, with 7 bases of the junction left unmatched. Germline loops: CDR1 SGHAT, CDR2 FQNNGV. There are 15 residues in the CDR3. The CDR3 here is CASSPRDRVSGELFF. For the CDR3, the DNA is TGTGCCAGCAGCCCCCGGGACAGGGTCTCCGGGGAGCTGTTTTTT.

The rearrangement joins TRBV4-1 to TRBJ2-7; TRBD1 agrees at 11 bases. The CDR3 contains 14 residues. Trimming cost V 4 bases and J 6 bases; bases outside gene matches: 5. CDR1 and CDR2 from the germline V gene are MGHRA and YSYEKL. The CDR3 region has the DNA TGCGCCAGCAGCCTACCGGGACAGGGGGGCGAGCAGTACTTC. As protein: CASSLPGQGGEQYF.

The rearrangement links TRBV9 to TRBJ2-2; possibly TRBD2 for D (6 bases). This CDR3 has 18 amino acids. CDR1 and CDR2 (germline): SGDLS, YYNGEE. Between the trimmed V and J ends, which lost 4 bases and 0 bases, there was a span of 19 bases. As DNA, the CDR3 is TGTGCCAGCAGCTCCTCCCTGGGGTGGGGGGCGAACACCGGGGAGCTGTTTTTT. Translated: CASSSSLGWGANTGELFF. The entire variable domain, with the rest obtained from reference TRBV9 and TRBJ2-2, is as follows: DSGVTQTPKHLITATGQRVTLRCSPRSGDLSVYWYQQSLDQGLQFLIQYYNGEERAKGNILERFSAQQFPDLHSELNLSSLELGDSALYFCASSSSLGWGANTGELFFGEGSRLTVL.

The chain is built from TRBV18 and TRBJ1-6; 8 bases align to TRBD1. There are 17 residues in the CDR3. The germline gives CDR1 KGHSH, CDR2 LQKENI. The V gene end was trimmed by 0 bases and the J gene end by 10 bases; junction bases not matched to a gene: 11. The CDR3 reads CASSPPGIQGARSPLHF. The CDR3 DNA is TGTGCCAGCTCACCACCGGGAATTCAGGGGGCGCGCTCACCCCTCCACTTT.

The J gene is TRBJ2-7, the V gene TRBV5-1; 8 bases are a match to TRBD1. Trimming removed 0 bases from V and 3 bases from J; junction bases left unmatched: 11. The CDR3 length is 17 residues. Germline assignment: CDR1 SGHRS and CDR2 YFSETQ. For the CDR3, the DNA is TGCGCCAGCAGCTTGGCCGATAGGGCAGGGGGCAGCTACGAGCAGTACTTC. Its protein product is CASSLADRAGGSYEQYF.

The chain joins TRBV5-1 to TRBJ2-3, with 8 bases fitting TRBD2. The CDR3 is 13 residues long. The germline V gene encodes CDR1 SGHRS and CDR2 YFSETQ. Trimming removed 4 bases from V and 6 bases from J; junction bases left unmatched: 4. The CDR3 region is CASSPGGGDTQYF. As DNA, the CDR3 is TGCGCCAGCAGCCCCGGGGGGGGTGATACGCAGTATTTT. Filled out from reference TRBV5-1 and TRBJ2-3, the complete variable domain reads KAGVTQTPRYLIKTRGQQVTLSCSPISGHRSVSWYQQTPGQGLQFLFEYFSETQRNKGNFPGRFSGRQFSNSRSEMNVSTLELGDSALYLCASSPGGGDTQYFGPGTRLTVL.

This sequence joins TRBV6-1 and TRBJ1-5; D is perhaps TRBD1 (6 bases). V gave up 5 bases and J gave up 4 bases, with 15 bases separating them. Germline CDR1 MNHNS, CDR2 SASEGT. CDR3 size: 15 residues. CDR3 DNA sequence: TGTGCCAGCAGTTCTCGACAGGTTCGGAATCAGCCCCAGCATTTT. This translates into CASSSRQVRNQPQHF.

This sequence joins TRBV6-5 and TRBJ2-1, with D maybe TRBD1 (6 bases). Germline assignment: CDR1 MNHEY and CDR2 SVGAGI. The CDR3 has 12 residues. Deletions cut 7 bases from V and 10 bases from J, with 14 bases between. The CDR3, as DNA: TGTGCCAGCATCCGGGACACAGGGGAGCAGTTCTTC. Translating it yields CASIRDTGEQFF.

The V call is TRBV28, the J call TRBJ1-2, with 8 bases identical to TRBD1. This CDR3 comprises 15 residues. Germline trimming cut 6 bases from V and 5 bases from J; bases unmatched to any gene: 11. Germline V gene lookup returns CDR1 MDHEN and CDR2 SYDVKM. The CDR3 here is CASSPPPDRVYGYTF. In DNA, the CDR3 is TGTGCCAGCAGCCCCCCCCCGGACAGGGTGTATGGCTACACCTTC.

The chain has TRBV5-1 and TRBJ1-1; 9 bases agree with TRBD1. The CDR3 runs 16 residues. Germline V gene data show CDR1 as SGHRS and CDR2 as YFSETQ. Trimming cost V 7 bases and J 5 bases; bases outside gene matches: 15. The CDR3 nucleotides read TGCGCCAGCGCCGCCCCCGGGACAGGGATCGGGACTGAAGCTTTCTTT. This codes for CASAAPGTGIGTEAFF.

The chain has TRBV5-1 and TRBJ1-4; no firm D call. The CDR3 spans 14 residues. V was cut by 1 base and J by 10 bases, with 14 bases left in between. The germline CDR1 and CDR2 sequences are SGHRS and YFSETQ. The CDR3 loop reads CASSLNDATGKLFF. CDR3 coding DNA: TGCGCCAGCAGCTTGAACGACGCAACGGGAAAACTGTTTTTT.

The rearrangement uses TRBV7-2 and TRBJ2-3; TRBD1 matches 10 bases. Trimming removed 5 bases from V and 3 bases from J; junction bases left unmatched: 8. Germline V CDR1 and CDR2: SGHTA, FQGNSA. The CDR3 contains 16 residues. The CDR3 coding sequence is TGTGCCAGCAGCCCCGGACAGGGGGAGGGAACAGATACGCAGTATTTT. Its translation: CASSPGQGEGTDTQYF. Drawing the rest from reference TRBV7-2 and TRBJ2-3, the complete variable domain is GAGVSQSPSNKVTEKGKDVELRCDPISGHTALYWYRQSLGQGLEFLIYFQGNSAPDKSGLPSDRFSAERTGGSVSTLTIQRTQQEDSAVYLCASSPGQGEGTDTQYFGPGTRLTVL.

The V gene is TRBV5-1, the J gene TRBJ1-1; TRBD1 matches 7 bases. CDR3 size: 16 residues. Trimming removed 1 base from V and 0 bases from J; junction bases left unmatched: 6. The germline CDR1 and CDR2 sequences are SGHRS and YFSETQ. The CDR3 reads CASSLIWGQMNTEAFF. DNA of the CDR3: TGCGCCAGCAGCTTGATTTGGGGACAGATGAACACTGAAGCTTTCTTT.

DNA of the CDR3: TGTGCCAGCAGCTCAGAGGACACGGCTGGAAACACCATATATTTT. Translation: CASSSEDTAGNTIYF. V gene TRBV9 combines with J gene TRBJ1-3, with D possibly TRBD1 on 5 matching bases. The CDR3 is 15 residues long. Germline V gives CDR1 SGDLS, CDR2 YYNGEE. Trimming left V 4 bases short and J 2 bases short, with 13 bases between.

A single count supports this clone. The junction differs from germline at one of its ends, possibly a read error. V and J are TRBV6-5 and TRBJ1-1, with a tentative D call TRBD1 (6 bases). Germline CDR1 MNHEY, CDR2 SVGAGI. CDR3 length: 15 amino acids. The CDR3 nucleotides read TGTGTCAGCAGTTGCGGGCCAGGGGTTCCCACTGAAGCTTTCTTT. Its translation: CVSSCGPGVPTEAFF.

The rearrangement links TRBV29-1 to TRBJ1-2; D gene unclear. Germline CDR1 and CDR2: SQVTM and ANQGSEA. The CDR3 totals 11 residues. Between the trimmed V and J ends, which lost 4 bases and 2 bases, there was a span of 5 bases. CDR3 region: CSVGANYGYTF. The CDR3, as DNA: TGCAGCGTTGGAGCGAACTATGGCTACACCTTC.

The rearrangement links TRBV21-1 to TRBJ1-5; TRBD1, the table's D call, was not compared with the DNA. TRBV21-1 is recorded as a pseudogene. The CDR3 spans 13 residues. Written as DNA, the CDR3 is TGTGCCAGCAGCGGACAAATAAATCAGCCCCAGCATTTT. Amino acid sequence: CASSGQINQPQHF.

V gene TRBV11-2 combines with J gene TRBJ2-7; possible D gene TRBD2, 6 bases. The V end was cut by 0 bases, the J end by 0 bases, with 18 bases between. CDR3 size: 18 residues. Per germline, CDR1 SGHAT and CDR2 FQNNGV. Here the CDR3 DNA reads TGTGCCAGCAGCTTAGATAGTAGGGCGGGCGGGGCCTCCTACGAGCAGTACTTC. The encoded protein is CASSLDSRAGGASYEQYF.

This clone has only a few counts. The CDR3 is CACNTGTAKSDTQYF. CDR3 sequence (DNA): TGTGCCTGTAATACCGGGACAGCGAAATCAGATACGCAGTATTTT. The chain recombines TRBV30 with TRBJ2-3; 7 positions match TRBD1. This CDR3 has 15 amino acids. The V segment lost 6 bases and the J segment 4 bases; nucleotides outside the gene matches: 13. In germline, CDR1 is GTSNPN, CDR2 SVGIG (reference sequence).

This chain uses TRBV7-8 with TRBJ1-6; TRBD1 might be the D (6 bases). This CDR3 region has 16 residues. V was clipped by 2 bases and J by 0 bases, with 8 bases between them. Looked up from germline, CDR1 is SGHVS and CDR2 is FQNEAQ. CDR3 sequence: CASSLSGDSYNSPLHF. The CDR3 region has the DNA TGTGCCAGCAGCTTATCAGGGGACTCCTATAATTCACCCCTCCACTTT.

This chain links TRBV7-2 with TRBJ2-7, with 8 bases fitting TRBD1. The CDR3 is 14 amino acids. CDR1 and CDR2 from the germline V gene are SGHTA and FQGNSA. The ends lost 3 bases at V and 5 bases at J; junction bases unmatched: 6. CDR3 amino acids: CASSFWTGSDEQYF. The CDR3 nucleotides read TGTGCCAGCAGCTTCTGGACAGGGTCAGACGAGCAGTACTTC.

The CDR3 coding sequence is TGTGCCAGCAGCGTAGATGGACAGGGACGGAACGAGCAGTACTTC. Translated, it gives CASSVDGQGRNEQYF. The chain is built from TRBV9 and TRBJ2-7, with 8 bases lining up with TRBD1. The CDR3 is 15 residues long. Germline V gene data show CDR1 as SGDLS and CDR2 as YYNGEE. Trimming removed 0 bases from V and 5 bases from J; junction bases left unmatched: 7.

This clone appeared a few times. CDR3: CASSLEGADGETQYF. The CDR3 nucleotides read TGCGCCAGCAGCTTGGAGGGGGCGGATGGGGAGACCCAGTACTTC. This chain uses TRBV5-1 with TRBJ2-5; TRBD1 matches at 7 bases. CDR1 is SGHRS, CDR2 YFSETQ, per germline. The CDR3 loop spans 15 amino acids. Trimming cost V 0 bases and J 5 bases; bases outside gene matches: 7.

In its sample, this clone was seen once. V is TRBV4-3 and J is TRBJ1-1; D not certain. Trimming stripped 4 bases from V and 5 bases from J, with 11 bases between. CDR1 is LGHNA and CDR2 is YSLEER in the germline V gene. The CDR3 spans 13 residues. CDR3 sequence reads: CASSPSGTTEAFF. In DNA form, the CDR3 reads TGCGCCAGCAGCCCCTCAGGAACTACTGAAGCTTTCTTT.

As regards this clone: Other DNA variants within this sample encode the same CDR3. This chain uses TRBV4-3 with TRBJ2-3; no definite D call. The CDR3 spans 13 residues. Germline CDR1 reads LGHNA; CDR2 reads YSLEER. With 3 bases removed from V and 5 bases from J, the gap between germline ends came to 9 bases. As DNA, the CDR3 is TGCGCCAGCAGCCAGGATTCAGGAGATACGCAGTATTTT. It codes for CASSQDSGDTQYF.